This TCR beta chain was documented in a study of OX40 agonist ivuxolimab in advanced cancers. Study-level findings and limits: Researchers report that CD8+ T cells had, on average, more expanded clones than CD4+.

This CDR3 is built from 13 residues. From germline, CDR1 is MGHDK and CDR2 SYGVNS. Trimming removed 1 base at V and 6 bases at J, with 6 bases between. The assay was immunoSEQ multiplex PCR, and TCRdb's table has in-frame clones only and misses some. The data show about 75,000 clones, approximately 81% seen once. This clone was observed a few times. No antigen is known for it. Systemic immunosuppression or a history of autoimmune disease excluded patients. The rearrangement uses TRBV25-1 and TRBJ1-4; D unclear. The source material was CD4+ or CD8+ T cells sorted from blood, sampled in a trial of the OX40 agonist ivuxolimab. The clonotype comes from an adult with an advanced solid tumor such as melanoma, head and neck, liver or kidney cancer. CDR3 bases: TGTGCCAGCAGTGAATGGGAGGATGAAAAACTGTTTTTT. It specifies CASSEWEDEKLFF. The full variable domain, completed using reference TRBV25-1 and TRBJ1-4, is EADIYQTPRYLVIGTGKKITLECSQTMGHDKMYWYQQDPGMELHLIHYSYGVNSTEKGDLSSESTVSRIRTEHFPLTLESARPSHTSQYLCASSEWEDEKLFFGSGTQLSVL.